This TCR beta chain was found in a study of monozygotic twins with inflammatory bowel disease. Note on this clonotype: The antigen remains unidentified.

Study results and limitations: Fewer shared clonotypes with others were found in IBD patients than in healthy twins, especially with disease activity.

No DNA is given; TCRdb re-called the 5' RACE reads and lists each CDR3 protein once. This table holds a few hundred thousand distinct CDR3 sequences. The CDR3 is made up of 15 amino acids. The germline CDR1 and CDR2 sequences are MNHNS and SASEGT. The sequenced material came from blood. The V call is TRBV6-1, the J call TRBJ2-3. The sequence derives from a human donor with ulcerative colitis or Crohn's disease, or a healthy co-twin of an affected twin (not recorded which). CDR3 residues: CASRFRFPSTDTQYF.